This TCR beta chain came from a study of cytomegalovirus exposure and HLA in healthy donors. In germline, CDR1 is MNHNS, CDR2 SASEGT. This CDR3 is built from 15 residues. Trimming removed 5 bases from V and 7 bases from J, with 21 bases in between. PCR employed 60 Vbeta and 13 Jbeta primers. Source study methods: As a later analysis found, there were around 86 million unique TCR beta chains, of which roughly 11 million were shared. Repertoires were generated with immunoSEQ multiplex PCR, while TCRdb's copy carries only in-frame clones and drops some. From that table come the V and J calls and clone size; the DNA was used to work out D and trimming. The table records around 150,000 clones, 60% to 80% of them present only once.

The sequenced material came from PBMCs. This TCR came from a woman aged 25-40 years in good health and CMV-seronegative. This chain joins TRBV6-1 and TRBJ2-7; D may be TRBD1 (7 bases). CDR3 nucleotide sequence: TGTGCCAGCAGTTTCCGCGGGGACAGATCCGAGGAGCAGTACTTC. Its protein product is CASSFRGDRSEEQYF.